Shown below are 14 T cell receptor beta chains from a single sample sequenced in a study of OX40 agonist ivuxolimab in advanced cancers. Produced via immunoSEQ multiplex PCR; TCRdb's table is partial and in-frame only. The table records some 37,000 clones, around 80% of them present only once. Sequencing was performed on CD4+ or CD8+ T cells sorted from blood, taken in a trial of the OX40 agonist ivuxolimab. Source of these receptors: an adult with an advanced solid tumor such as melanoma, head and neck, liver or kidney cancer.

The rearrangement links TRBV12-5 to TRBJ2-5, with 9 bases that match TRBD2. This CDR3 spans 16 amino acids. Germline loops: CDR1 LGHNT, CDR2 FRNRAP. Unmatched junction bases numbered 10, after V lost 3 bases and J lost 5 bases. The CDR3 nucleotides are TGTGCTAGTGGTTTTAGAGGCGGGGGGGCAATTGAGACCCAGTACTTC. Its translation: CASGFRGGGAIETQYF.

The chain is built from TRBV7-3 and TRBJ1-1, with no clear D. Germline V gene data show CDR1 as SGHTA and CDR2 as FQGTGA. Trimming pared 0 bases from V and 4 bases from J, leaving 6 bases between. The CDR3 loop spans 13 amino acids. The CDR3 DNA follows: TGTGCCAGCAGCTTAACGGATAGCACTGAAGCTTTCTTT. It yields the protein CASSLTDSTEAFF.

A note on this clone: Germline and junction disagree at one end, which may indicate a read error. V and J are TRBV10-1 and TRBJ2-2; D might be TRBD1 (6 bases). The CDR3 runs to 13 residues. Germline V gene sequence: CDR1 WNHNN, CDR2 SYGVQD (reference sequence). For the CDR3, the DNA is TGCGCCTGCAGGGGCCCGGACACCGGGGAGCTGTTTTTT. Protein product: CACRGPDTGELFF.

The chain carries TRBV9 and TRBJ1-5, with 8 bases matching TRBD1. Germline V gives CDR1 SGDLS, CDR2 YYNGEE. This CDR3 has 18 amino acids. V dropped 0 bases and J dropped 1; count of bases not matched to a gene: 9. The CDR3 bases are TGTGCCAGCAGCGTAGTTATCACAGGGGGAGACAGCAATCAGCCCCAGCATTTT. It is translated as CASSVVITGGDSNQPQHF.

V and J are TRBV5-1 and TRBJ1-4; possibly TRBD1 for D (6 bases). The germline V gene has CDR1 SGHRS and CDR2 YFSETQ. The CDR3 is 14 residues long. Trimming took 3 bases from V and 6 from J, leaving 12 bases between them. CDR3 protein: CASSSREGDEKLFF. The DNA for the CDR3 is TGCGCCAGCAGCTCTCGGGAGGGGGATGAAAAACTGTTTTTT.

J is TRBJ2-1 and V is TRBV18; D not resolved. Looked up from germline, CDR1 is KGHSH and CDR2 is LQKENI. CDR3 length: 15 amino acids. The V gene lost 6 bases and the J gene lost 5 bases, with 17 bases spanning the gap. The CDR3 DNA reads TGTGCCAGCTCGTCCGACAAGGCCAACAACAATGAGCAGTTCTTC. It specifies CASSSDKANNNEQFF.

CDR3 in amino acids: CASTSTGGVYGYTF. DNA for the CDR3: TGTGCCAGTACCTCGACAGGGGGCGTTTATGGCTACACCTTC. The chain uses TRBV19 and TRBJ1-2; 10 bases line up with TRBD1. The germline V gene encodes CDR1 LNHDA and CDR2 SQIVND (reference sequence). This CDR3 is 14 amino acids long. The V segment lost 7 bases and the J segment 5 bases; nucleotides outside the gene matches: 7.

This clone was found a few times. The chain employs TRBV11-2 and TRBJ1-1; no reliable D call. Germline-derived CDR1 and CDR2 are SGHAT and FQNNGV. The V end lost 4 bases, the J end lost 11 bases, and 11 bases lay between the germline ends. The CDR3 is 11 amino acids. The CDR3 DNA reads TGTGCCAGCAGCTACGGGCTAGCGGCTTTCTTT. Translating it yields CASSYGLAAFF.

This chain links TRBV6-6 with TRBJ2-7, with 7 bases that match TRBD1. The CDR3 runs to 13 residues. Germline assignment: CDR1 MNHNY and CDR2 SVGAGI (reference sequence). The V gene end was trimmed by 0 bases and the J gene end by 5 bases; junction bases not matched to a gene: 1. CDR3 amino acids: CASSYSTGNEQYF. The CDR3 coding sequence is TGTGCCAGCAGTTACTCGACAGGGAACGAGCAGTACTTC.

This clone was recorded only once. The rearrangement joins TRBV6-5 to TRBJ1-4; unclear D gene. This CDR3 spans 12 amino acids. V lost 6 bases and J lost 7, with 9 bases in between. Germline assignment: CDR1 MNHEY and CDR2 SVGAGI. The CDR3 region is CASRSLSEKLFF. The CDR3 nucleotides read TGTGCCAGCAGATCCTTATCTGAAAAACTGTTTTTT.

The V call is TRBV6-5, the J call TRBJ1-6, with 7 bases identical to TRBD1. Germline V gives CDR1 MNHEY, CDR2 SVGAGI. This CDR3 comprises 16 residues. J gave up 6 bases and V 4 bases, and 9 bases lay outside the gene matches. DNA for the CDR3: TGTGCCAGCAGTTCCGCATGGGGACAGTTTAATTCACCCCTCCACTTT. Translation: CASSSAWGQFNSPLHF.

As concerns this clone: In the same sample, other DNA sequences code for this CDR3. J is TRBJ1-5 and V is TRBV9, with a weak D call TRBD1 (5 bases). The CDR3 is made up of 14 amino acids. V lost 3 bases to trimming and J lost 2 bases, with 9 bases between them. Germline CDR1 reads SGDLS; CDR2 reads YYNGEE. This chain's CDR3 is CASSAGRGNQPQHF. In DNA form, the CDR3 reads TGTGCCAGCAGCGCGGGCAGGGGCAATCAGCCCCAGCATTTT. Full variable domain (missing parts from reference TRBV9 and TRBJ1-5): DSGVTQTPKHLITATGQRVTLRCSPRSGDLSVYWYQQSLDQGLQFLIQYYNGEERAKGNILERFSAQQFPDLHSELNLSSLELGDSALYFCASSAGRGNQPQHFGDGTRLSIL.

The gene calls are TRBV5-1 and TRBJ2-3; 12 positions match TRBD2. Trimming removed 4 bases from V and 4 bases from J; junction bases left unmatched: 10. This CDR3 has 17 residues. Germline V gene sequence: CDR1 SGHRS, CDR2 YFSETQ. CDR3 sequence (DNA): TGCGCCAGCAGCCCCTCCCCTAGCGGGGGGGCCGCAGATACGCAGTATTTT. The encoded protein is CASSPSPSGGAADTQYF.

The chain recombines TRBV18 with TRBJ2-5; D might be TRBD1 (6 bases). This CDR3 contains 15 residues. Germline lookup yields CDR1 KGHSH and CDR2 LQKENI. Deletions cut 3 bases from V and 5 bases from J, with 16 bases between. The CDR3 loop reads CASSPGHSHRETQYF. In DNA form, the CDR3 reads TGTGCCAGCTCACCGGGACATTCGCACCGGGAGACCCAGTACTTC. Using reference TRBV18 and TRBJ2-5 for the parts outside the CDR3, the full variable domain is NAGVMQNPRHLVRRRGQEARLRCSPMKGHSHVYWYRQLPEEGLKFMVYLQKENIIDESGMPKERFSAEFPKEGPSILRIQQVVRGDSAAYFCASSPGHSHRETQYFGPGTRLLVL.